This TCR beta chain was observed in a study of T cells expressing NK-cell markers. Overall study context: The TCR beta repertoires were obtained from sorted CD3+CD56+NKG2C+, CD3+CD56+NKG2C- and CD3+CD56-NKG2C+ T cells. The study sequenced eight donors, seven HCMV-seropositive and one seronegative. General study findings and limits: Whether expanded NKG2C+ T cell clones were HCMV-specific remained unclear.

This CDR3 is built from 15 residues. The V gene's germline CDR1 is MDHEN and CDR2 SYDVKM. As regards this clonotype: Antigen: not known.

The authors made TCR beta cDNA libraries by 5'RACE template switching. This switching added a universal primer site and UMIs. TCRdb reprocessed the 5' RACE reads and stores each CDR3 protein as one record, lacking DNA. This sample's clone table lists about 460,000 distinct CDR3 sequences. V usage is TRBV28 and J usage is TRBJ2-7; the D call from TCRdb, TRBD2, cannot be confirmed without DNA. The receptor was derived from a woman aged 45 to 65 in good health. Sequenced sample: blood T cells: a sorted CD56 or NKG2C T cell subset, CD4+ or CD8+ T cells, or bulk PBMC T cells (not recorded which). CDR3 protein: CASSSSTGGTHEQYF. Full variable domain (remainder filled in from reference TRBV28 and TRBJ2-7): DVKVTQSSRYLVKRTGEKVFLECVQDMDHENMFWYRQDPGLGLRLIYFSYDVKMKEKGDIPEGYSVSREKKERFSLILESASTNQTSMYLCASSSSTGGTHEQYFGPGTRLTVT.